These T cell receptor beta chains were read from a single sample in a study of glioma-infiltrating T cells after dendritic cell vaccination. Sequencing was performed with immunoSEQ multiplex PCR; in TCRdb, only in-frame clones are kept and a portion is missing. This table holds about 92,000 clones, just over 85% found once. Specimen: blood, collected before dendritic cell vaccination. The origin of the receptors is a human donor with glioblastoma. The conserved cysteine and the conserved F or W are not part of the CDR3 here. Fields, in order: J gene, V gene, CDR3 protein.

TRBJ2-5 TRBV14 ASSRTGGATQY
TRBJ2-7 TRBV6-5 ASRIPGHSPYEQY
TRBJ2-7 TRBV7-8 ASSFQTSGISD
TRBJ2-7 TRBV7-2 ASSLSDSLIYEQY
TRBJ2-5 TRBV20-1 SADREETQY
TRBJ2-5 TRBV15 ATSRDPERQETQY
TRBJ2-1 TRBV30 AWMRPSGQYNEQF
TRBJ2-2 TRBV25-1 ASSEYAGATNTGELF
TRBJ2-1 TRBV5-4 ASSLTGTLAEQF
TRBJ1-4 TRBV19 ASSPSGGSGEKLF
TRBJ1-2 TRBV30 ASFRDRGLRNYGYT
TRBJ2-3 TRBV6-4 ASSQRGLPGDDTQY
TRBJ2-7 TRBV30 AWSVGSRVDEQY
TRBJ2-7 TRBV11-2 ASSLAPRGLNYEQY
TRBJ1-4 TRBV7-6 ASSKRLTEQLF
TRBJ2-3 TRBV14 ASSSFQRTTDTQY
TRBJ1-5 TRBV27 ASGDRSQPQH
TRBJ1-3 TRBV30 AWTGANTIY
TRBJ2-7 TRBV6-1 ASSARDRDHYEQY
TRBJ1-1 TRBV19 ASSPLPQGKEDTEAF
TRBJ2-7 TRBV2 ASSERDRLYEQY
TRBJ1-1 TRBV7-2 ASSLQGANTEAF
TRBJ2-7 TRBV7-2 ASSLDGTLDEQY
TRBJ2-7 TRBV7-8 ASSLVGVTGTGFLDEQY
TRBJ2-7 TRBV5-6 ASSPTTGWDEQY
TRBJ1-1 TRBV5-4 ASSLNEWTVMNTEAF
TRBJ1-2 TRBV29-1 SVVKGQGDYGYT
TRBJ1-1 TRBV6-5 ASSYREGTEAF
TRBJ2-7 TRBV6-6 ASSYTWTGPTYEQY
TRBJ2-3 TRBV25-1 ASSDPQDNIGTDTQY
TRBJ2-7 TRBV7-2 ASSLESGTTYEQY
TRBJ2-3 TRBV5-4 ASSIRIAGSTDTQY
TRBJ2-2 TRBV7-7 ASSRLAGGAPNTGELF
TRBJ2-7 TRBV7-6 ASSPAWGLAGGPLEQY
TRBJ1-5 TRBV28 ASSLDMTSNQPQH
TRBJ2-6 TRBV6-5 ASHSTGAGANVLT
TRBJ1-6 TRBV6-1 ASSDTDYSPLH
TRBJ2-3 TRBV9 ASSAVGQGRSTDTQY
TRBJ2-1 TRBV11-3 ASSQEDYNEQF
TRBJ1-2 TRBV6-5 ASSPGPNYGYT
TRBJ2-1 TRBV5-1 ASSWGTGALLEQF